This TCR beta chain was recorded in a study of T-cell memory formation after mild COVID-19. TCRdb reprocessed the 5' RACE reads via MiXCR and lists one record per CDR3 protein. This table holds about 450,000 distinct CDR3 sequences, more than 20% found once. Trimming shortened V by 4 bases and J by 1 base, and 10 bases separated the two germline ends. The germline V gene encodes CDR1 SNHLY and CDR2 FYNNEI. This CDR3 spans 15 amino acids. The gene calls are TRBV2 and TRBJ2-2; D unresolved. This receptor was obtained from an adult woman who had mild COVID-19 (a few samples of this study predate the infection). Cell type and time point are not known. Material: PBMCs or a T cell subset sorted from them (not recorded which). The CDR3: CASSVSQENTGELFF. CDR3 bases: TGTGCCAGCAGTGTATCGCAGGAGAACACCGGGGAGCTGTTTTTT.